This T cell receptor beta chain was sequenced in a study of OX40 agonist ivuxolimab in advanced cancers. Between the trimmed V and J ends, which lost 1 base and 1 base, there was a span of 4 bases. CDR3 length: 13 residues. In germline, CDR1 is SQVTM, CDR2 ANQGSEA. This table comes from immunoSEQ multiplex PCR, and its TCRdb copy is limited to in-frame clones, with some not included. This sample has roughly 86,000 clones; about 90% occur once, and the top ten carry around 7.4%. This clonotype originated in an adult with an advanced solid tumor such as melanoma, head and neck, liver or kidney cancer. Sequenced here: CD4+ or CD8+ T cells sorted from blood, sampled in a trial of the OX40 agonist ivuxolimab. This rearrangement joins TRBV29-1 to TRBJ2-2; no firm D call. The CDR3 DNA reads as TGCAGCGTTGAAGGGCAGAACACCGGGGAGCTGTTTTTT. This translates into CSVEGQNTGELFF.